This is a list of T cell receptor beta chains from one sample in a study of PD-L1 blockade in urothelial cancer. The protocol was immunoSEQ multiplex PCR, while the TCRdb copy is restricted to in-frame clones and leaves out a portion. Among tens of thousands of clones listed, about 86% were seen once. Here the sequenced sample was PBMCs, taken around atezolizumab (anti-PD-L1) treatment. The receptors derive from a middle-aged man with urothelial cancer. Each CDR3 is given with its conserved first and last residue. The D gene is left open where the match is weak. Clone size is shown for a subset of rows, as once, few, many or a class of expanded clone.

V gene: TRBV7-2
D gene: .
J gene: TRBJ1-6
clone size: few
CDR3 protein: CASSLGADSPLHF
CDR3 DNA: TGTGCCAGCAGCTTAGGCGCGGATTCACCCCTCCACTTT

V gene: TRBV6-5
D gene: TRBD2
J gene: TRBJ2-1
clone size: once
CDR3 protein: CASSLGGRGYNEQFF
CDR3 DNA: TGTGCCAGCAGTTTGGGCGGGAGGGGATACAATGAGCAGTTCTTC

V gene: TRBV10-3
D gene: .
J gene: TRBJ1-5
clone size: .
CDR3 protein: CAISDRVGNQPQHF
CDR3 DNA: TGTGCCATCAGTGACAGGGTTGGCAATCAGCCCCAGCATTTT

V gene: TRBV19
D gene: .
J gene: TRBJ2-7
clone size: .
CDR3 protein: CASKPGNAYEQYF
CDR3 DNA: TGTGCCAGTAAACCGGGAAATGCCTACGAGCAGTACTTC

V gene: TRBV25-1
D gene: .
J gene: TRBJ2-7
clone size: once
CDR3 protein: CASSLLSYEQYF
CDR3 DNA: TGTGCCAGCAGCCTTCTCTCCTACGAGCAGTACTTC

V gene: TRBV4-1
D gene: .
J gene: TRBJ2-3
clone size: .
CDR3 protein: CASSQESARGTDTQYF
CDR3 DNA: TGCGCCAGCAGCCAAGAGTCCGCCCGAGGGACAGATACGCAGTATTTT

V gene: TRBV9
D gene: TRBD1
J gene: TRBJ1-6
clone size: .
CDR3 protein: CASSTTGNSPLHF
CDR3 DNA: TGTGCCAGCAGCACGACAGGGAATTCACCCCTCCACTTT

V gene: TRBV7-8
D gene: TRBD1
J gene: TRBJ2-7
clone size: .
CDR3 protein: CASSQLQGAYEQYF
CDR3 DNA: TGTGCCAGCAGCCAATTACAGGGGGCCTACGAGCAGTACTTC

V gene: TRBV5-1
D gene: TRBD1
J gene: TRBJ2-1
clone size: .
CDR3 protein: CASNPTGTGVFNEQFF
CDR3 DNA: TGCGCCAGCAACCCAACAGGGACAGGGGTTTTCAATGAGCAGTTCTTC

V gene: TRBV7-9
D gene: .
J gene: TRBJ2-1
clone size: .
CDR3 protein: CASSLGGYSGPHSYNEQFF
CDR3 DNA: TGTGCCAGCAGCTTAGGGGGCTATAGCGGTCCGCACTCCTACAATGAGCAGTTCTTC

V gene: TRBV5-6
D gene: .
J gene: TRBJ2-3
clone size: .
CDR3 protein: CASSLRGAVTDTQYF
CDR3 DNA: TGTGCCAGCAGCTTGCGCGGGGCCGTCACAGATACGCAGTATTTT

V gene: TRBV19
D gene: TRBD1
J gene: TRBJ1-5
clone size: few
CDR3 protein: CASSTGGGQPQHF
CDR3 DNA: TGTGCCAGTAGTACAGGGGGCGGGCAGCCCCAGCATTTT

V gene: TRBV18
D gene: .
J gene: TRBJ2-7
clone size: .
CDR3 protein: CASSPPSGSPYEQYF
CDR3 DNA: TGTGCCAGCTCACCACCTAGCGGTAGTCCCTACGAGCAGTACTTC

V gene: TRBV5-1
D gene: .
J gene: TRBJ2-1
clone size: few
CDR3 protein: CASSLGGGGSYNEQFF
CDR3 DNA: TGCGCCAGCAGCTTGGGGGGAGGGGGCTCCTACAATGAGCAGTTCTTC

V gene: TRBV9
D gene: TRBD2
J gene: TRBJ2-7
clone size: .
CDR3 protein: CASSVGTSGGYEQYF
CDR3 DNA: TGTGCCAGCAGCGTAGGAACTAGCGGAGGATACGAGCAGTACTTC

V gene: TRBV18
D gene: .
J gene: TRBJ1-2
clone size: .
CDR3 protein: CASSLITGTSDNYGYTF
CDR3 DNA: TGTGCCAGCTCACTCATAACCGGGACAAGTGATAACTATGGCTACACCTTC

V gene: TRBV5-5
D gene: TRBD1
J gene: TRBJ2-7
clone size: .
CDR3 protein: CASSTNRGWYEQYF
CDR3 DNA: TGTGCCAGCAGCACAAACAGGGGTTGGTACGAGCAGTACTTC

V gene: TRBV28
D gene: TRBD2
J gene: TRBJ2-7
clone size: few
CDR3 protein: CASTLGRAGVLEQYF
CDR3 DNA: TGTGCCAGCACCTTGGGGCGCGCGGGAGTTCTCGAGCAGTACTTC

V gene: TRBV7-9
D gene: .
J gene: TRBJ1-5
clone size: .
CDR3 protein: CASSLVGRGAANQPQHF
CDR3 DNA: TGTGCCAGCAGCTTAGTCGGTCGGGGGGCCGCCAATCAGCCCCAGCATTTT

V gene: TRBV6-4
D gene: TRBD2
J gene: TRBJ2-3
clone size: few
CDR3 protein: CASSASGRIDTQYF
CDR3 DNA: TGTGCCAGCAGTGCTAGCGGGAGAATCGACACGCAGTATTTT

V gene: TRBV6-5
D gene: .
J gene: TRBJ2-1
clone size: .
CDR3 protein: CASSLGLPYNEQFF
CDR3 DNA: TGTGCCAGCAGTTTGGGACTTCCCTACAATGAGCAGTTCTTC

V gene: TRBV5-1
D gene: .
J gene: TRBJ2-5
clone size: .
CDR3 protein: CASSSGHLGETQYF
CDR3 DNA: TGCGCCAGCAGTTCGGGACACCTAGGGGAGACCCAGTACTTC

V gene: TRBV11-3
D gene: .
J gene: TRBJ2-2
clone size: .
CDR3 protein: CASSPPVTGELFF
CDR3 DNA: TGTGCCAGCAGCCCGCCAGTCACCGGGGAGCTGTTTTTT

V gene: TRBV27
D gene: TRBD2
J gene: TRBJ2-7
clone size: .
CDR3 protein: CASRPYPRGLAGVPYEQYF
CDR3 DNA: TGTGCCAGCAGACCCTACCCGCGCGGACTAGCGGGGGTTCCCTACGAGCAGTACTTC

V gene: TRBV19
D gene: TRBD1
J gene: TRBJ2-7
clone size: .
CDR3 protein: CASSSGQGIYEQYF
CDR3 DNA: TGTGCCAGTAGTAGTGGACAGGGAATCTACGAGCAGTACTTC

V gene: TRBV5-1
D gene: TRBD2
J gene: TRBJ2-3
clone size: .
CDR3 protein: CASSSGLAGVTDTQYF
CDR3 DNA: TGCGCCAGCAGCTCAGGACTAGCGGGAGTGACAGATACGCAGTATTTT

V gene: TRBV28
D gene: TRBD1
J gene: TRBJ2-7
clone size: few
CDR3 protein: CASTTGGEYEQYF
CDR3 DNA: TGTGCCAGCACGACAGGGGGCGAATACGAGCAGTACTTC